The 7 T cell receptor beta chains below come from one sample, sequenced in a study of human T cells and chemical hapten exposure. The time point: patch test 1, 2 weeks after DPC sensitization. Treatment denoted: therapeutic diphenylcyclopropenone sensitization with weekly scalp DPC. TCRdb called the RACE reads again in MiXCR, with one record for every CDR3 protein. The table records approximately 49,000 distinct CDR3 sequences, around 9.3% of them present only once. Sequencing was performed on whole blood, taken in connection with sensitization to the hapten diphenylcyclopropenone (DPC). These TCRs come from a woman between 45 and 65 years old with alopecia areata. Some clones in this sample may be carry-over from other donors' samples.

The table lists this clonotype with many counts. The chain joins TRBV7-8 to TRBJ1-2; 9 bases match TRBD1. With V trimmed by 4 bases and J by 8 bases, 8 bases remained unmatched. The germline CDR1 and CDR2 sequences are SGHVS and FQNEAQ. The CDR3 is made up of 14 amino acids. The CDR3 is CASSSRDRAAGYTF. CDR3 nucleotide sequence: TGTGCCAGCAGCTCCCGGGACAGGGCTGCCGGCTACACCTTC.

This clonotype appeared many times. This chain links TRBV20-1 with TRBJ2-5; D is unresolved. Trimming cost V 0 bases and J 0 bases, with 11 bases left between them. CDR1 and CDR2 (germline): DFQATT, SNEGSKA (reference sequence). This CDR3 comprises 15 residues. The CDR3: CSARDGRENQETQYF. The CDR3 DNA reads as TGCAGTGCTAGAGATGGAAGGGAAAACCAAGAGACCCAGTACTTC.

In its sample, this clonotype was seen many times. The CDR3 here is CASSLSPDGNTEAFF. The DNA of the CDR3 is TGTGCCAGCAGTTTATCCCCCGACGGGAACACTGAAGCTTTCTTT. The V gene is TRBV27, the J gene TRBJ1-1; D is unclear. This CDR3 contains 15 residues. Germline-derived CDR1 and CDR2 are MNHEY and SMNVEV (reference sequence). Trimming took 0 bases from V and 1 from J, leaving 9 bases between them.

CDR3 residues: CSARDARGNEQFF. CDR3 DNA: TGCAGTGCTAGAGATGCAAGGGGCAATGAGCAGTTCTTC. The chain joins TRBV20-1 to TRBJ2-1; possible D gene TRBD1, 5 bases. Germline CDR1 and CDR2: DFQATT and SNEGSKA (reference sequence). Trimming stripped 0 bases from V and 6 bases from J, with 9 bases between. This CDR3 is 13 amino acids long.

This clonotype was seen a few times. V and J are TRBV4-1 and TRBJ2-1, with 8 bases that match TRBD1. Losses at the gene ends were 0 bases for V and 5 bases for J; bases not matched to a gene: 15. The CDR3 spans 19 residues. Germline CDR1 MGHRA, CDR2 YSYEKL. The DNA for the CDR3 is TGCGCCAGCAGCCAAGAAGATCCGACCGCCGGGACAGGTCACAATGAGCAGTTCTTC. Translation gives CASSQEDPTAGTGHNEQFF.

The chain employs TRBV9 and TRBJ2-3, with 9 positions matching TRBD2. CDR1 and CDR2 (germline): SGDLS, YYNGEE. CDR3 size: 13 residues. Trimming removed 4 bases from V and 14 bases from J; junction bases left unmatched: 11. In DNA form, the CDR3 reads TGTGCCAGCAGCCCAACCCCGGGGACTAGCTTGTATTTT. This encodes CASSPTPGTSLYF.

In this sample, this clonotype turned up many times. The chain recombines TRBV20-1 with TRBJ1-5; TRBD1 matches at 7 bases. Germline-derived CDR1 and CDR2 are DFQATT and SNEGSKA (reference sequence). The junction had 5 bases not matched to a gene; V was cut back by 6 bases and J by 0 bases. The CDR3 totals 14 residues. This CDR3 reads CSARDSFSNQPQHF. As DNA, the CDR3 is TGCAGTGCCAGGGACAGCTTTAGCAATCAGCCCCAGCATTTT.